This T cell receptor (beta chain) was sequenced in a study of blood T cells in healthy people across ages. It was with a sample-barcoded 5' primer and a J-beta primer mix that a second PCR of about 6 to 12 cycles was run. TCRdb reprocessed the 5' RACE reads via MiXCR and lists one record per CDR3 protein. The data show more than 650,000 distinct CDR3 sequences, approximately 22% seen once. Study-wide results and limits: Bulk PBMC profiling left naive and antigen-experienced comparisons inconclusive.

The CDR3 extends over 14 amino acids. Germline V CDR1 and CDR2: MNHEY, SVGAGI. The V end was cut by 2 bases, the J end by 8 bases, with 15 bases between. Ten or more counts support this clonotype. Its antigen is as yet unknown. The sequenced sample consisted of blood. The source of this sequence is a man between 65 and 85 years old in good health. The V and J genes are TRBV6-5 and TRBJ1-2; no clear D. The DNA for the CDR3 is TGTGCCAGCAGTTACGAGGGCAGTGTAGGAGGCTACACCTTC. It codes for CASSYEGSVGGYTF.